These 5 T cell receptor beta chains were all obtained from the same sample, sequenced in a study of blood T cell repertoires in COVID-19. Sequencing used immunoSEQ multiplex PCR; TCRdb keeps in-frame clones, though not all of them. The data show 300,000 to 450,000 clones, over 75% seen once. Sequencing input: PBMCs or T cells enriched from blood (not recorded which). The receptors come from a woman aged 30 to 39 who had recovered from COVID-19.

The rearrangement joins TRBV19 to TRBJ2-1; TRBD2 matches 7 bases. The junction had 8 bases not matched to a gene; V was cut back by 9 bases and J by 0 bases. This CDR3 spans 15 amino acids. The germline V gene has CDR1 LNHDA and CDR2 SQIVND (reference sequence). The CDR3 spells CASQTSPSSYNEQFF. The CDR3 DNA reads as TGTGCCAGCCAGACTAGCCCGAGCTCCTACAATGAGCAGTTCTTC.

The J gene is TRBJ1-6, the V gene TRBV24-1; 8 bases align to TRBD1. V shed 5 bases, J shed 6 bases, and the junction held 2 bases outside the gene matches. Germline V gene lookup returns CDR1 KGHDR and CDR2 SFDVKD. The CDR3 has 14 residues. In DNA form, the CDR3 reads TGTGCCACCAGTGCGCAGGGGGCTAATTCACCCCTCCACTTT. Translated: CATSAQGANSPLHF.

This clone was recorded only once. The chain couples TRBV29-1 to TRBJ2-7; possibly TRBD1 for D (5 bases). Trimming shortened V by 2 bases and J by 6 bases, and 14 bases separated the two germline ends. This CDR3 has 13 amino acids. Looked up from germline, CDR1 is SQVTM and CDR2 is ANQGSEA. The CDR3 sequence: CSVEFQGTPEQYF. The CDR3 nucleotides read TGCAGCGTTGAATTCCAGGGAACTCCCGAGCAGTACTTC.

There are a few counts of this clone. J is TRBJ2-1 and V is TRBV11-1; 13 positions agree with TRBD2. CDR1 SGHAT and CDR2 FQDESV come from the germline V gene (reference sequence). V lost 4 bases and J lost 10; bases outside the gene matches: 1. CDR3 length: 13 amino acids. The CDR3 region has the DNA TGTGCCAGCAGCTCGGGACTAGCGGGGGAGCAGTTCTTC. Its protein is CASSSGLAGEQFF.

The V and J genes are TRBV30 and TRBJ1-1; 8 nucleotides line up with TRBD1. The CDR3 loop spans 12 amino acids. Germline-derived CDR1 and CDR2 are GTSNPN and SVGIG (reference sequence). The ends lost 4 bases at V and 5 bases at J; junction bases unmatched: 3. DNA for the CDR3: TGTGCCTGGACTAACAGGGGGACTGAAGCTTTCTTT. It is translated as CAWTNRGTEAFF.